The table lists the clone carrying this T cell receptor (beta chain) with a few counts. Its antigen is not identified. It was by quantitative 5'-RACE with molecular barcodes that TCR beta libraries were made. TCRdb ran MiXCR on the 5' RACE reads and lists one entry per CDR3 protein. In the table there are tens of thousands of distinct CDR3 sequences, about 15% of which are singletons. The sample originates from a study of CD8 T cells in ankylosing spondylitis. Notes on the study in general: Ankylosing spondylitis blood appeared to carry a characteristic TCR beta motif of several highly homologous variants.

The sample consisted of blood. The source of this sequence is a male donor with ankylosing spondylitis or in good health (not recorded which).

The CDR3 coding sequence is TGTGCCAGCAGCGATCGGACTAGCGGGGGCACAGATACGCAGTATTTT. It specifies CASSDRTSGGTDTQYF. V usage is TRBV27 and J usage is TRBJ2-3; 12 positions match TRBD2. V gave up 6 bases and J gave up 1 base; unmatched junction bases: 5. Germline assignment: CDR1 MNHEY and CDR2 SMNVEV (reference sequence). This CDR3 region has 16 residues.